Below, one T cell receptor beta chain is given with its context. Its matching antigen is unknown. The protocol was immunoSEQ multiplex PCR, while the TCRdb copy is restricted to in-frame clones and leaves out a portion. The data show 90,000 to 150,000 clones, around 93% seen once. The entry originates in a study of graft-versus-host responses after intestinal transplantation. Study details: For two to four years after anti-thymocyte globulin induction, all recipients took tacrolimus and steroids.

Findings and limits, study-wide: Some patients had graft-donor T cell macrochimerism, and their allografts showed high graft-versus-host to host-versus-graft clonal ratios.

V lost 5 bases to trimming and J lost 10 bases, with 12 bases between them. CDR1 and CDR2 from the germline V gene are SEHNR and FQNEAQ (reference sequence). This CDR3 has 12 amino acids. This chain connects TRBV7-9 to TRBJ2-1; D is unclear. Here the sequenced sample was unstimulated CD4+ T cells sorted from spleen or lymph node cells, taken before intestinal transplant. The TCR sequence derives from a human donor who received an intestinal transplant. The CDR3 nucleotides are TGTGCCAGCAGCCCAAGAGGCCCAGAGCAGTTCTTC. Translating gives CASSPRGPEQFF. The variable domain in full, with the rest retrieved from reference TRBV7-9 and TRBJ2-1, is DTGVSQNPRHKITKRGQNVTFRCDPISEHNRLYWYRQTLGQGPEFLTYFQNEAQLEKSRLLSDRFSAERPKGSFSTLEIQRTEQGDSAMYLCASSPRGPEQFFGPGTRLTVL.